Included here is one TCR beta chain sequence, with context. Its antigen is currently unknown. Treatment here: approximately 11-day PBMC culture with coronavirus spike peptide pools or control peptides (ViraFEST assay). ViraFEST used peptide pools to expand antigen-specific T cells before TCR sequencing. After culture for under twelve days, isolation of CD4+ T cells was performed by negative selection. The data stem from a study of vaccination and CD4 T cells after COVID-19. Study at large: Convalescent individuals exhibited SARS-CoV-2 positivity on nasal swab PCR, with several mild and one severe presentation. The study's findings and limits: Researchers looked at relatively few convalescent patients and had no early post-infection timepoints.

Germline V CDR1 and CDR2: SGHTA, FQGNSA. V lost 5 bases, J lost 6 bases, and 1 base stayed unmatched. The CDR3 is made up of 12 amino acids. The assay that was used to sequence DNA from cultured CD4+ T cells was the Oncomine TCR Beta short-read assay. TCRdb itself ran the PCR reads through MiXCR, one entry per CDR3 protein. The sample carries around 13,000 distinct CDR3 sequences, approximately 60% recorded once. This clonotype was sampled from a human donor who had recovered from COVID-19. The rearrangement links TRBV7-2 to TRBJ2-1; 7 nucleotides agree with TRBD1. The source was CD4+ T cells from blood, cultured in vitro, collected before SARS-CoV-2 vaccination. This CDR3 reads CASSNRGNEQFF. CDR3 DNA: TGTGCCAGCAGCAACAGGGGCAATGAGCAGTTCTTC. The whole variable domain, filled in from reference TRBV7-2 and TRBJ2-1, reads GAGVSQSPSNKVTEKGKDVELRCDPISGHTALYWYRQSLGQGLEFLIYFQGNSAPDKSGLPSDRFSAERTGGSVSTLTIQRTQQEDSAVYLCASSNRGNEQFFGPGTRLTVL.